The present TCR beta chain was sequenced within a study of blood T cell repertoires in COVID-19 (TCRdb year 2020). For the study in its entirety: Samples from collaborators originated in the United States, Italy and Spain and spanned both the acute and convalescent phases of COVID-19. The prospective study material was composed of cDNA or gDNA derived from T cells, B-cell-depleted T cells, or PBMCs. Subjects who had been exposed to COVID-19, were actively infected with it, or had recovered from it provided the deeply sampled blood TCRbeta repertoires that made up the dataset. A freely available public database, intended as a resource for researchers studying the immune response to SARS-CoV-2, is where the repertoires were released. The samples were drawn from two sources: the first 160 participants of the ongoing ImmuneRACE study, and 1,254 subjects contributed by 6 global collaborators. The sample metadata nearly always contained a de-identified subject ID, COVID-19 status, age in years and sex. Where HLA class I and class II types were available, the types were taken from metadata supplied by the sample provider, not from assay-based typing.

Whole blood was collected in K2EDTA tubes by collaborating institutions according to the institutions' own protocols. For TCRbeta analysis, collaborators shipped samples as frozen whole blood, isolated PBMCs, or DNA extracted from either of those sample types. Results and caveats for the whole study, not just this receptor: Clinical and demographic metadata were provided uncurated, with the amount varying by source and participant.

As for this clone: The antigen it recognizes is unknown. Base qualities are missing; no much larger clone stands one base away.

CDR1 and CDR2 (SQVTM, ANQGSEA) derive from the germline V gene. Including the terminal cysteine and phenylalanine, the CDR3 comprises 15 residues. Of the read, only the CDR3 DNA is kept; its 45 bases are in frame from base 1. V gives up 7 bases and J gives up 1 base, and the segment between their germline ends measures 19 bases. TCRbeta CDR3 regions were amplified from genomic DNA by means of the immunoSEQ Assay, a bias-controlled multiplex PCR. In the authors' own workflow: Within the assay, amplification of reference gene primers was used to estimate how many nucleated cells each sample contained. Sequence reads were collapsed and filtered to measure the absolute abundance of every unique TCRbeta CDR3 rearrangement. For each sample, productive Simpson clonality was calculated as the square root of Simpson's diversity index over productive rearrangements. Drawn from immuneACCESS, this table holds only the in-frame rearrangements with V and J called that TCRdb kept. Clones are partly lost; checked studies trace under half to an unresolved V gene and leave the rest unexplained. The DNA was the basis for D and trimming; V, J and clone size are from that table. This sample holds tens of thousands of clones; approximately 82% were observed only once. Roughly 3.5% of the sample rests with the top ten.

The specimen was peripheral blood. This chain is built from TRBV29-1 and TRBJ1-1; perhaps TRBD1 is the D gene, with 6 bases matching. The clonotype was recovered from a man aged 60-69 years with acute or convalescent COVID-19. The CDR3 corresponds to CSASGATGRNTEAFF. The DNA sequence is TGCAGCGCCTCCGGAGCTACAGGGAGGAACACTGAAGCTTTCTTT.